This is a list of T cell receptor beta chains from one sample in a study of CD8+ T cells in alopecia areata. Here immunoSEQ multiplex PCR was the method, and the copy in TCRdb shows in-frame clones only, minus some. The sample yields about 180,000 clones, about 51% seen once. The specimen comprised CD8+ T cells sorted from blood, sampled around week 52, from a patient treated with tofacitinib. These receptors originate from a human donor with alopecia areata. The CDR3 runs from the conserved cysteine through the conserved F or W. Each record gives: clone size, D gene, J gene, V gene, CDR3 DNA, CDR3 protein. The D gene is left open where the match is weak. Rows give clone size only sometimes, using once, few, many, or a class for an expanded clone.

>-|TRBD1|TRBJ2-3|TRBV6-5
TGTGCCAGCAGTTACTCGATGACAGGGGCAGAAGATACGCAGTATTTT
CASSYSMTGAEDTQYF
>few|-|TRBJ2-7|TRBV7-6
TGTGCCAGCAGCTTAGTTGCGGGTAACTACGAGCAGTACTTC
CASSLVAGNYEQYF
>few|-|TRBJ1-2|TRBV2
TGTGCCAGAGGAGAACGTGGCGAACGTGGCTACACCTTC
CARGERGERGYTF
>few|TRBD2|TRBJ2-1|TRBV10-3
TGTGCCATCATATCCGGGACTACCAATGAGCAGTTCTTC
CAIISGTTNEQFF
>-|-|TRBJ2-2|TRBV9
TGTGCCAGCAGCGTAGCTCGAGGGGCGGCCGGGGAGCTGTTTTTT
CASSVARGAAGELFF
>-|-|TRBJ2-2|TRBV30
TGTGCCTGGAGTCTAGTGGCAGGGGTAACCGGGGAGCTGTTTTTT
CAWSLVAGVTGELFF
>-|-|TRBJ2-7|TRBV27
TGTGCCAGCAGTCCCGAGGGAATAGCTTACGAGCAGTACTTC
CASSPEGIAYEQYF
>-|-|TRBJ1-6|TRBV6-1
TGTGCCAGCACCCCTAGGACAGTTCGGGGCTCACCCCTCCACTTT
CASTPRTVRGSPLHF
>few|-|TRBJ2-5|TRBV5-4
TGTGCCAGCAGCTTAGCAGAACAAGAGACCCAGTACTTC
CASSLAEQETQYF
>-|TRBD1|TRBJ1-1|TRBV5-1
TGCGCCAGCAGCTTGGAAAGGGGACAGGGAGATTTGCACACTGAAGCTTTCTTT
CASSLERGQGDLHTEAFF
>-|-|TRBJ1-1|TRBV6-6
TGTGCCAGCACCCTTAAGGCGACTGGGTACACTGAAGCTTTCTTT
CASTLKATGYTEAFF
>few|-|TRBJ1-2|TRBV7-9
TGTGCCAGCAGCAGTAGCAGATCAGGATATGGCTACACCTTC
CASSSSRSGYGYTF
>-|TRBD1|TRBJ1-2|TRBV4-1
TGCGCCAGCAGCCAAGAGTCGACAGGGGAAGCCTATGGCTACACCTTC
CASSQESTGEAYGYTF
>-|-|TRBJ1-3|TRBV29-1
TGCAGCTCAGAGGACGCCTCTGGAAACACCATATATTTT
CSSEDASGNTIYF
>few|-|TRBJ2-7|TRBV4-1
TGCGCCAGCAGCTCGGACGGCTACGAGCAGTACTTC
CASSSDGYEQYF
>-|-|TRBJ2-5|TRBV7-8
TGTGCCAGCAGCTTTTGGGATCTTGAGACCCAGTACTTC
CASSFWDLETQYF
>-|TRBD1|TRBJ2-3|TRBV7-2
TGTGCCAGCAGCTTAACCCGGGGACAGGCAGATACGCAGTATTTT
CASSLTRGQADTQYF
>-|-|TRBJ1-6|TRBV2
TGTGCCAGCACCAACTCGGGGGTAGGGTACTCACCCCTCCACTTT
CASTNSGVGYSPLHF
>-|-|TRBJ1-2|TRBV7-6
TGTGCCAGCAGCTTAACTCCCGACATGGCCTCGGGCTACACCTTC
CASSLTPDMASGYTF
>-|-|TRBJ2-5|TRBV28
TGTGCCAGCAGTTTCGGAAGGGACGGTGAAGAGACCCAGTACTTC
CASSFGRDGEETQYF
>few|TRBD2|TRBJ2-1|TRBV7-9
TGTGCCAGCAGCCTGGTGGTAGCGGGGGCCCGCTCCTACAATGAGCAGTTCTTC
CASSLVVAGARSYNEQFF
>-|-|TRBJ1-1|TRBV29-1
TGCAGCGTTGAGGGGGAGAACACTGAAGCTTTCTTT
CSVEGENTEAFF
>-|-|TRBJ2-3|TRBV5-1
TGCGCCAGCCAGTGGGCAGTCCCCGATACGCAGTATTTT
CASQWAVPDTQYF
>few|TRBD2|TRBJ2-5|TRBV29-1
TGCAGCGTGACTCTAGCGGGGATCCAAGAGACCCAGTACTTC
CSVTLAGIQETQYF
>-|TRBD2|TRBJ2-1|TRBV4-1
TGCGCCAGCAGCATTCGTAGCGGGGGGGCGGTCAATGAGCAGTTCTTC
CASSIRSGGAVNEQFF
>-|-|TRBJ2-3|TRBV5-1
TGCGCCAGCAGCTTGCAGGGTGCAAAGGATACGCAGTATTTT
CASSLQGAKDTQYF
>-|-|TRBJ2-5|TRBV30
TGTGCCTGGAGTGTAGACGGGGAGGAGACCCAGTACTTC
CAWSVDGEETQYF
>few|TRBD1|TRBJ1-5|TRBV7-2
TGTGCCAGCAGCCCCACAGGGGATAGCAATCAGCCCCAGCATTTT
CASSPTGDSNQPQHF
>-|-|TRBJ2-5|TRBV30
TGTGCCTGGAGTTTCGGGCTTAGGGTTAGTAGAGAGACCCAGTACTTC
CAWSFGLRVSRETQYF
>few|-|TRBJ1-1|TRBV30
TGTGCCTGGAGTTGGGGGGACACTGAAGCTTTCTTT
CAWSWGDTEAFF
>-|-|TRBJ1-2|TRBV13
TGTGCCAGCAGCGTTGGTAGGGGCTATGGCTACACCTTC
CASSVGRGYGYTF
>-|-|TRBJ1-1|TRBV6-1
TGTGCCAGCATGGGCCGGCGGGGCCTGAACACTGAAGCTTTCTTT
CASMGRRGLNTEAFF
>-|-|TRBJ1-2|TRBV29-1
TGCAGCGTTGAATACCGGGTCGGCTACACCTTC
CSVEYRVGYTF
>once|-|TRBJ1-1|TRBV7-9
TGTGCCAGCAGCCATACAGTAAACACTGAAGCTTTCTTT
CASSHTVNTEAFF
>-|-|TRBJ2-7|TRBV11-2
TGTGCCAGCAGCTTAGGGTCTCTGCTAGGCGAGCAGTACTTC
CASSLGSLLGEQYF